The 25 T cell receptor beta chains listed next were all sequenced from one sample in a study of T-cell memory formation after mild COVID-19. TCRdb re-derived calls from the 5' RACE reads in MiXCR, one entry per CDR3 protein. Of about 390,000 distinct CDR3 sequences in the sample, 15% to 20% were seen once. Material for sequencing was PBMCs or a T cell subset sorted from them (not recorded which). Source of these receptors: a man between 18 and 29 years old who had mild COVID-19 (a few samples of this study predate the infection). Cell type and time point are not known.

The V call is TRBV3-1, the J call TRBJ1-5; no reliable D call. This CDR3 has 15 amino acids. Germline CDR1 reads LGHDT; CDR2 reads YNNKEL (reference sequence). The V gene lost 3 bases and the J gene lost 7 bases, with 16 bases spanning the gap. The CDR3 is CASSQTPGKGQPQHF. The CDR3 DNA is TGTGCCAGCAGCCAGACCCCGGGAAAGGGCCAGCCCCAGCATTTT.

This chain joins TRBV5-1 and TRBJ1-2; perhaps TRBD1 as D (5 bases). Germline assignment: CDR1 SGHRS and CDR2 YFSETQ. The V end was cut by 5 bases, the J end by 1 base, with 6 bases between. The CDR3 contains 12 residues. CDR3 bases: TGCGCCAGCAGACAGGATAACTATGGCTACACCTTC. This sequence encodes CASRQDNYGYTF.

This clonotype was picked up one time. The V gene is TRBV30, the J gene TRBJ2-2; the match to TRBD2 covers 9 bases. With V trimmed by 3 bases and J by 0 bases, 5 bases remained unmatched. The germline gives CDR1 GTSNPN, CDR2 SVGIG (reference sequence). The CDR3 runs 16 residues. This CDR3 is CAWRGLAGANTGELFF. In nucleotides, the CDR3 is TGTGCCTGGAGGGGACTAGCTGGGGCGAACACCGGGGAGCTGTTTTTT.

The chain uses TRBV5-1 and TRBJ2-6, with D possibly being TRBD1 (6 bases). V was clipped by 4 bases and J by 0 bases, with 14 bases between them. The V gene's germline CDR1 is SGHRS and CDR2 YFSETQ. The CDR3 has 17 residues. The CDR3 here is CASSRRRGNSGANVLTF. For the CDR3, the DNA is TGCGCCAGCAGCCGGAGAAGGGGGAACTCTGGGGCCAACGTCCTGACTTTC.

This clonotype came up a few times. This sequence joins TRBV7-3 and TRBJ2-2, with 9 bases lining up with TRBD2. CDR1 SGHTA and CDR2 FQGTGA come from the germline V gene. The CDR3 extends over 17 amino acids. Losses at the gene ends were 2 bases for V and 1 base for J; bases not matched to a gene: 5. The CDR3 DNA follows: TGTGCCAGCAGCTTAGGGCTAGCGGGGAAGAACACCGGGGAGCTGTTTTTT. This codes for CASSLGLAGKNTGELFF.

The genes are TRBV7-3 and TRBJ2-2; D possibly matches TRBD1 or TRBD2 (5 bases each). CDR1 is SGHTA and CDR2 is FQGTGA in the germline V gene. The CDR3 is made up of 15 amino acids. With 7 bases removed from V and 1 base from J, the gap between germline ends came to 13 bases. The CDR3 region is CASTNRDENTGELFF. CDR3 coding DNA: TGTGCCAGCACGAACCGGGACGAGAACACCGGGGAGCTGTTTTTT.

This clonotype was detected a few times. V and J are TRBV4-1 and TRBJ2-1, with TRBD2 identical over 9 bases. J gave up 9 bases and V 0 bases, and 9 bases lay outside the gene matches. Germline assignment: CDR1 MGHRA and CDR2 YSYEKL. CDR3 size: 16 residues. The CDR3 nucleotides are TGCGCCAGCAGCCAAGATTCTCGCGGGGGGGGCCCTGAGCAGTTCTTC. Residues: CASSQDSRGGGPEQFF.

The chain is built from TRBV5-1 and TRBJ2-3, with 7 bases lining up with TRBD1. The CDR3 runs 12 residues. Trimming removed 5 bases from V and 5 bases from J; junction bases left unmatched: 2. Germline values: CDR1 SGHRS, CDR2 YFSETQ. The DNA for the CDR3 is TGCGCCAGCAGACAGGGGATAGATACGCAGTATTTT. It encodes CASRQGIDTQYF.

The chain employs TRBV5-1 and TRBJ1-2; 7 nucleotides match TRBD1. There are 14 residues in the CDR3. Trimming cost V 4 bases and J 6 bases; bases outside gene matches: 9. Germline V gives CDR1 SGHRS, CDR2 YFSETQ. The CDR3 coding sequence is TGCGCCAGCAGCCCCGACACAGGGGAAAATGGCTACACCTTC. It yields the protein CASSPDTGENGYTF.

This clonotype came up a few times. This sequence joins TRBV5-1 and TRBJ2-1; D ambiguous. With 0 bases removed from V and 7 bases from J, the gap between germline ends came to 20 bases. Germline-derived CDR1 and CDR2 are SGHRS and YFSETQ. The CDR3 spans 17 residues. The CDR3 spells CASSLVPGRKYPNEQFF. The CDR3 bases are TGCGCCAGCAGCTTGGTTCCGGGCCGTAAGTATCCTAATGAGCAGTTCTTC. Supplemented by reference TRBV5-1 and TRBJ2-1, the full variable domain reads KAGVTQTPRYLIKTRGQQVTLSCSPISGHRSVSWYQQTPGQGLQFLFEYFSETQRNKGNFPGRFSGRQFSNSRSEMNVSTLELGDSALYLCASSLVPGRKYPNEQFFGPGTRLTVL.

This clonotype appeared many times. The chain links TRBV18 to TRBJ1-4, with D possibly TRBD1 on 6 matching bases. V was clipped by 3 bases and J by 0 bases, with 17 bases between them. CDR1 and CDR2 (germline): KGHSH, LQKENI. The CDR3 covers 18 residues. CDR3 nucleotide sequence: TGTGCCAGCTCACCCTCGGTGGGGGGCGTCGCAACTAATGAAAAACTGTTTTTT. Protein product: CASSPSVGGVATNEKLFF. Full variable domain (remainder filled in from reference TRBV18 and TRBJ1-4): NAGVMQNPRHLVRRRGQEARLRCSPMKGHSHVYWYRQLPEEGLKFMVYLQKENIIDESGMPKERFSAEFPKEGPSILRIQQVVRGDSAAYFCASSPSVGGVATNEKLFFGSGTQLSVL.

This chain uses TRBV19 with TRBJ1-5, with no clear D. Germline V CDR1 and CDR2: LNHDA, SQIVND (reference sequence). Trimming removed 8 bases at V and 0 bases at J, with 14 bases between. The CDR3 is made up of 15 amino acids. CDR3 in amino acids: CASSGEGYSNQPQHF. DNA for the CDR3: TGTGCCAGTTCGGGAGAGGGCTATAGCAATCAGCCCCAGCATTTT.

This chain connects TRBV7-8 to TRBJ2-5; D possibly corresponds to TRBD1 (6 bases). The CDR3 is made up of 14 amino acids. Trimming stripped 5 bases from V and 2 bases from J, with 12 bases between. Germline V CDR1 and CDR2: SGHVS, FQNEAQ. The DNA of the CDR3 is TGTGCCAGCAGCAACCGGGACATTCAAGAGACCCAGTACTTC. As protein: CASSNRDIQETQYF.

Within the sample, this clonotype is medium-sized. The V gene is TRBV6-2 or TRBV6-3, the J gene TRBJ1-5; D might be TRBD1 (6 bases). CDR3 size: 14 residues. Germline V CDR1 and CDR2: MNHEY, SVGEGT. The V end was cut by 5 bases, the J end by 2 bases, with 10 bases between. This chain's CDR3 is CASSAGAGNQPQHF. In nucleotides, the CDR3 is TGTGCCAGCAGTGCAGGGGCAGGCAATCAGCCCCAGCATTTT.

This clonotype was seen a handful of times. This chain links TRBV5-5 with TRBJ2-7; no definite D call. CDR1 and CDR2 from the germline V gene are SGHKS and YYEKEE (reference sequence). There are 13 residues in the CDR3. V lost 6 bases and J 2 bases, leaving 12 bases between the germline ends. The CDR3 spells CASKETAAYEQYF. As DNA, the CDR3 is TGTGCCAGCAAAGAGACGGCTGCCTACGAGCAGTACTTC.

This clonotype was picked up a small number of times. The chain recombines TRBV4-1 with TRBJ2-5, with TRBD1 as a possible D gene (6 bases). Germline V gene sequence: CDR1 MGHRA, CDR2 YSYEKL. V gave up 5 bases and J gave up 3 bases, with 13 bases separating them. This CDR3 is built from 14 residues. The CDR3 sequence: CASSTYSGEETQYF. In DNA form, the CDR3 reads TGCGCCAGCAGCACCTACTCAGGGGAAGAGACCCAGTACTTC.

V usage is TRBV5-4 and J usage is TRBJ2-7; D call uncertain. The CDR3 sequence is 13 residues long. The ends were cut back, 5 bases at V and 2 bases at J, with 11 bases in the middle. Germline CDR1 SGHNT, CDR2 YYREEE (reference sequence). CDR3 coding DNA: TGTGCCAGCAGTCTTGGAGAGGCCTACGAGCAGTACTTC. Its protein product is CASSLGEAYEQYF. Filled out from reference TRBV5-4 and TRBJ2-7, the complete variable domain reads ETGVTQSPTHLIKTRGQQVTLRCSSQSGHNTVSWYQQALGQGPQFIFQYYREEENGRGNFPPRFSGLQFPNYSSELNVNALELDDSALYLCASSLGEAYEQYFGPGTRLTVT.

V gene TRBV4-3 combines with J gene TRBJ2-5, with 8 bases identical to TRBD2. The V gene's germline CDR1 is LGHNA and CDR2 YSLEER. The CDR3 contains 15 residues. V trimming: 4 bases; J trimming: 7 bases; junction bases outside the gene matches: 11. CDR3 sequence reads: CASSPRRGEFATQYF. The CDR3 DNA follows: TGCGCCAGCAGCCCACGGCGGGGGGAGTTTGCGACCCAGTACTTC.

A few counts support this clonotype. The chain couples TRBV10-3 to TRBJ1-2; 8 nucleotides match TRBD1. Germline V lookup: CDR1 ENHRY, CDR2 SYGVKD. The CDR3 totals 15 residues. Trimming at V came to 2 bases and at J to 2 bases, leaving 4 bases not matched to a gene. As DNA, the CDR3 is TGTGCCATCAGTGAGACGCGGACAGGGAACTATGGCTACACCTTC. Its translation: CAISETRTGNYGYTF.

This clonotype is a singleton in its sample. The chain carries TRBV4-3 and TRBJ1-2, with D possibly matching TRBD1 (5 bases). Germline CDR1 is LGHNA and CDR2 is YSLEER. Trimming stripped 3 bases from V and 10 bases from J, with 18 bases between. The length of the CDR3 is 14 residues. The CDR3 reads CASSHVGGLHDYTF. CDR3 bases: TGCGCCAGCAGCCACGTGGGGGGACTCCATGACTACACCTTC.

The genes are TRBV20-1 and TRBJ1-2, with D possibly TRBD1 on 6 matching bases. Germline loops: CDR1 DFQATT, CDR2 SNEGSKA (reference sequence). Trimming pared 3 bases from V and 7 bases from J, leaving 12 bases between. The CDR3 sequence is 12 residues long. The CDR3 nucleotides are TGCAGTGCTAGTAGGGGGTATAGTGGCTACACCTTC. It is translated as CSASRGYSGYTF.

This clonotype was counted a few times. The chain uses TRBV21-1 and TRBJ2-7; the D call in the table, TRBD1, was not verified against the DNA. TRBV21-1 is a pseudogene locus. This CDR3 is built from 15 residues. CDR3: CASSTDRAATYEQYV. CDR3 bases: TGTGCCAGCAGCACCGACAGGGCCGCAACCTACGAGCAGTACGTC.

The chain recombines TRBV20-1 with TRBJ2-3; no clear D. CDR3 length: 11 amino acids. Germline CDR1 is DFQATT and CDR2 is SNEGSKA (reference sequence). Trimming shortened V by 6 bases and J by 2 bases, and 6 bases separated the two germline ends. CDR3 nucleotide sequence: TGCAGTGCCCTTTACACAGATACGCAGTATTTT. It specifies CSALYTDTQYF.

The chain combines TRBV19 with TRBJ1-2; tentatively, D is TRBD1 (5 bases). The CDR3 loop spans 14 amino acids. Germline CDR1 LNHDA, CDR2 SQIVND (reference sequence). V gave up 5 bases and J gave up 4 bases, with 14 bases separating them. The DNA of the CDR3 is TGTGCCAGTAGTGATAGGGGCATCGGCTATGGCTACACCTTC. The encoded protein is CASSDRGIGYGYTF.

The chain is built from TRBV27 and TRBJ2-2; 7 bases map to TRBD2. Germline CDR1 and CDR2: MNHEY and SMNVEV (reference sequence). The J segment lost 5 bases and the V segment lost 5 bases, leaving 5 bases of the junction unmatched. The CDR3 consists of 14 residues. CDR3 DNA: TGTGCCAGCAGTATGGGGGGGTCAACCGGGGAGCTGTTTTTT. Amino acid sequence: CASSMGGSTGELFF.